Presented here are 8 T cell receptor beta chains from one specimen sequenced in a study of blood T cells in healthy people across ages (dated by TCRdb to the mid-2010s). Preparation of the library involved 5' RACE. Data came from an Illumina HiSeq 2500. The second PCR ran for about 6 to 11 cycles and used a J-beta primer mix along with a sample-barcoded 5' primer. TCRdb reanalyzed the raw reads on its own, using fastp at Q25 for trimming and MiXCR for clone calling, and kept in-frame beta chains. Each CDR3 protein gets just one entry, which takes the most common genes and DNA from the rows behind it. The sample table records about 640,000 distinct CDR3 sequences; around 54% of these occur just once. 35% to 40% of the sample belongs to the ten largest clones. Material: blood. These receptors all stem from a man between 60 and 75 years old in good health.

This chain connects TRBV7-8 to TRBJ2-5; possibly TRBD1 for D (6 bases). The germline V gene has CDR1 SGHVS and CDR2 FQNEAQ. V lost 4 bases to trimming and J lost 13 bases, with 25 bases between them. The CDR3 consists of 15 residues. Here the CDR3 DNA reads TGTGCCAGCAGCTCCTACCGGACAGTTGAGGGGGTTCCGTACTTC. It is translated as CASSSYRTVEGVPYF.

The CDR3 here is CASSQGPSEAFF. CDR3 bases: TGTGCCAGCAGTCAGGGACCCAGTGAAGCTTTCTTT. V and J are TRBV6-6 and TRBJ1-1; D may be TRBD1 (5 bases). The germline CDR1 and CDR2 sequences are MNHNY and SVGAGI (reference sequence). The V end lost 5 bases, the J end lost 7 bases, and 11 bases lay between the germline ends. The CDR3 is 12 amino acids.

This chain's CDR3 is CSAQNRGPIYGYTF. The CDR3 bases are TGCAGTGCCCAAAACAGGGGGCCAATCTATGGCTACACCTTC. The chain couples TRBV20-1 to TRBJ1-2; 9 positions match TRBD1. Unmatched junction bases numbered 9, after V lost 6 bases and J lost 4 bases. The CDR3 contains 14 residues. CDR1 DFQATT and CDR2 SNEGSKA come from the germline V gene (reference sequence).

The genes are TRBV29-1 and TRBJ2-5; 9 nucleotides align to TRBD1. The end of the DNA fits TRBJ2-7 better, so the J call may be wrong. The CDR3 extends over 14 amino acids. Germline V CDR1 and CDR2: SQVTM, ANQGSEA. CDR3 sequence: CSVAPTGGSDEQYF. For the CDR3, the DNA is TGCAGCGTTGCGCCGACAGGGGGTAGCGACGAGCAGTACTTC.

In its sample, this clonotype was seen once. V is TRBV6-6 and J is TRBJ1-1; D unresolved. Germline V gives CDR1 MNHNY, CDR2 SVGAGI (reference sequence). The CDR3 has 14 residues. V was shortened by 6 bases and J by 2 bases, with 13 bases between the two germline ends. The CDR3 sequence: CASSFTSENTEAFF. In nucleotides, the CDR3 is TGTGCCAGCAGCTTTACCTCGGAAAACACTGAAGCTTTCTTT.

The J gene is TRBJ2-5, the V gene TRBV6-5; TRBD1 matches at 8 bases. This CDR3 has 17 amino acids. The V segment lost 2 bases and the J segment 0 bases; nucleotides outside the gene matches: 8. The germline gives CDR1 MNHEY, CDR2 SVGAGI. The CDR3, as DNA: TGTGCCAGCAGTTACGGAAGGACAGGGTGGCACCAAGAGACCCAGTACTTC. It codes for CASSYGRTGWHQETQYF.

The chain couples TRBV20-1 to TRBJ2-3, with D possibly TRBD1 on 6 matching bases. The CDR3 totals 13 residues. The germline V gene has CDR1 DFQATT and CDR2 SNEGSKA (reference sequence). V shed 7 bases and J shed 7 bases, with 18 bases lying between them. The DNA for the CDR3 is TGCAGTGGGTCAGGTGGGACAATACATACGCAGTATTTT. It yields the protein CSGSGGTIHTQYF.

This clonotype occurred a few times. The rearrangement joins TRBV7-2 to TRBJ2-5; TRBD1 agrees at 9 bases. Germline V lookup: CDR1 SGHTA, CDR2 FQGNSA. CDR3 length: 15 residues. After removal of 5 bases from V and 0 bases from J, the junction contained 4 bases not matched to a gene. The CDR3 DNA reads as TGTGCCAGCAGCACCGGGACAGGGTACCAAGAGACCCAGTACTTC. Translated, it gives CASSTGTGYQETQYF.